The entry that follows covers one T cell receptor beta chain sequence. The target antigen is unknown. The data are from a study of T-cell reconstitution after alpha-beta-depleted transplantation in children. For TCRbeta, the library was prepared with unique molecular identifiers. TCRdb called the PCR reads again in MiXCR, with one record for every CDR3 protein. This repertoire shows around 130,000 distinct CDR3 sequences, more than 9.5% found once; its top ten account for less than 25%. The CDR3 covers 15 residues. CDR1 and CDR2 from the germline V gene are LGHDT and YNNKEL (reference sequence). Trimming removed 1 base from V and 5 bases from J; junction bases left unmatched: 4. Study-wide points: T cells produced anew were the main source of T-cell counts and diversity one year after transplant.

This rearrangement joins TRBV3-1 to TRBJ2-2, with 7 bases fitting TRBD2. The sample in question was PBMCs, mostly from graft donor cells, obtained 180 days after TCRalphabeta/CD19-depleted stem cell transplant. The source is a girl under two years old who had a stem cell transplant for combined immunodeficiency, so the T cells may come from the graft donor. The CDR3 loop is CASSQASGSTGELFF. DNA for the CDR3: TGTGCCAGCAGCCAAGCTAGCGGAAGTACCGGGGAGCTGTTTTTT.